One sample yielded the 8 T cell receptor beta chains listed below, sequenced in a study of T cell responses to AZD1222 COVID-19 vaccine. This table comes from immunoSEQ multiplex PCR, and its TCRdb copy is limited to in-frame clones, with some not included. The sample shows about 150,000 clones, roughly 92% of them seen only once. The sample consisted of peripheral blood, taken 28 days after the second AZD1222 dose. All receptors derive from an adult who received the AZD1222 COVID-19 vaccine.

V is TRBV5-8 and J is TRBJ1-1; D gene unclear. The germline V gene encodes CDR1 SGHTS and CDR2 YDEGEE. CDR3 length: 15 amino acids. Between the trimmed V and J ends, which lost 0 bases and 0 bases, there was a span of 9 bases. The CDR3 region is CASSLVRSMNTEAFF. In nucleotides, the CDR3 is TGTGCCAGCAGCTTGGTGAGATCTATGAACACTGAAGCTTTCTTT.

This chain connects TRBV6-2 or TRBV6-3 to TRBJ2-3; 9 bases match TRBD2. The germline CDR1 and CDR2 sequences are MNHEY and SVGEGT. The CDR3 has 15 amino acids. Trimming removed 5 bases from V and 6 bases from J; junction bases left unmatched: 9. CDR3 in DNA: TGTGCCAGCAGTGCCGGGACTAGCTTTAAGGATACGCAGTATTTT. As protein: CASSAGTSFKDTQYF.

This chain joins TRBV7-9 and TRBJ1-4; D gene uncertain. Germline CDR1 is SEHNR and CDR2 is FQNEAQ (reference sequence). The CDR3 runs 13 residues. The V end lost 4 bases, the J end lost 5 bases, and 8 bases lay between the germline ends. The CDR3 region has the DNA TGTGCCAGCAGCTACACTGAAAATGAAAAACTGTTTTTT. It codes for CASSYTENEKLFF.

V gene TRBV20-1 combines with J gene TRBJ2-3; no firm D call. The CDR3 runs 11 residues. Germline loops: CDR1 DFQATT, CDR2 SNEGSKA (reference sequence). Between the trimmed V and J ends, which lost 1 base and 6 bases, there was a span of 5 bases. The CDR3: CSARVLDTQYF. The CDR3 coding sequence is TGCAGTGCTAGAGTTCTGGATACGCAGTATTTT.

The rearrangement uses TRBV27 and TRBJ2-5; TRBD1 matches at 7 bases. V lost 3 bases and J lost 4; bases outside the gene matches: 8. CDR3 length: 15 amino acids. Germline CDR1 MNHEY, CDR2 SMNVEV (reference sequence). For the CDR3, the DNA is TGTGCCAGCAGTTTCCGCGGACAGGTGGGAGAGACCCAGTACTTC. Its translation is CASSFRGQVGETQYF.

The chain uses TRBV7-2 and TRBJ1-5; a weak D match, TRBD1 (6 bases). The CDR3 extends over 15 amino acids. CDR1 is SGHTA and CDR2 is FQGNSA in the germline V gene. Trimming removed 1 base from V and 6 bases from J, with 13 bases in between. The CDR3 is CASSLVGGEGQPQHF. As DNA, the CDR3 is TGTGCCAGCAGCTTAGTTGGGGGCGAAGGTCAGCCCCAGCATTTT.

V gene TRBV28 combines with J gene TRBJ1-1, with 9 bases matching TRBD1. The length of the CDR3 is 15 residues. The junction had 11 bases not matched to a gene; V was cut back by 5 bases and J by 7 bases. In germline, CDR1 is MDHEN, CDR2 SYDVKM. CDR3: CASSPPSGQGIEAFF. CDR3 DNA sequence: TGTGCCAGCAGTCCTCCTTCGGGACAGGGAATTGAAGCTTTCTTT.

This clone was seen just once. The V gene is TRBV4-3, the J gene TRBJ2-2, with 7 bases aligning to TRBD1. This CDR3 has 15 residues. The germline CDR1 and CDR2 sequences are LGHNA and YSLEER. The junction had 4 bases not matched to a gene; V was cut back by 1 base and J by 5 bases. Written as DNA, the CDR3 is TGCGCCAGCAGCCAAGTGACAGGGATGACCGGGGAGCTGTTTTTT. It yields the protein CASSQVTGMTGELFF.